This T cell receptor beta chain was sequenced during a study of cytomegalovirus exposure and HLA in healthy donors. The CDR3 is made up of 13 amino acids. Germline values: CDR1 SEHNR, CDR2 FQNEAQ (reference sequence). PCR was performed using 60 Vbeta and 13 Jbeta primers. TCRdb's table, derived via immunoSEQ multiplex PCR, lists solely in-frame clones and lacks some. The table shows 150,000 or so clones, with approximately 81% occurring only once. Notes on the study in general: As immune exposure information, only CMV serostatus was available.

On this clone: Its antigen is unknown. Germline and junction disagree at one end, which may indicate a read error.

Input material: PBMCs. The chain joins TRBV7-9 to TRBJ1-1; D is possibly TRBD1 (5 bases). The TCR was taken from a male donor in good health and CMV-seronegative. In DNA form, the CDR3 reads TGTTCCAGCAGCTTAGTTTCCAGGGAAAGAGCTTTCTTT. It yields the protein CSSSLVSRERAFF. The whole variable domain, remainder taken from reference TRBV7-9 and TRBJ1-1, is DTGVSQNPRHKITKRGQNVTFRCDPISEHNRLYWYRQTLGQGPEFLTYFQNEAQLEKSRLLSDRFSAERPKGSFSTLEIQRTEQGDSAMYLCSSSLVSRERAFFGQGTRLTVV.